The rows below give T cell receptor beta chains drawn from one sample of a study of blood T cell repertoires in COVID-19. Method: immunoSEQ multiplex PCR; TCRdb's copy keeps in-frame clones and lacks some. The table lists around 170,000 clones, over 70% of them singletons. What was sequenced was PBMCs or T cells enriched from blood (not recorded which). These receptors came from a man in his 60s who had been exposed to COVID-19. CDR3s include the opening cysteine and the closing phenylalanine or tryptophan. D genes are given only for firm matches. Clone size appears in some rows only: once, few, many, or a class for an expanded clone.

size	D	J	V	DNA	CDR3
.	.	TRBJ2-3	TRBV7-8	TGTGCCTCCAAGGCGGGCACAGATACGCAGTATTTT	CASKAGTDTQYF
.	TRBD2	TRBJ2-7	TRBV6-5	TGTGCCAGCAACGGGGGGAACTACGAGCAGTACTTC	CASNGGNYEQYF
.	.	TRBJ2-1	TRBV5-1	TGCGCCAGCAGCTCGGGGTTCCGATACAATGAGCAGTTCTTC	CASSSGFRYNEQFF
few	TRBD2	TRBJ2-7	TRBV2	TGTGCCAGCAGTGTAGGCCTAGCGGTCTACTACGAGCAGTACTTC	CASSVGLAVYYEQYF
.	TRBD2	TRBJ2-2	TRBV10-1	TGCGCCAGCAGCCTAGCGGGAGCCCCGGGCACCGGGGAGCTGTTTTTT	CASSLAGAPGTGELFF
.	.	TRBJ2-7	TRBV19	TGTGCCACCACCCAGTCGACAGGTTCCTACGAGCAGTACTTC	CATTQSTGSYEQYF
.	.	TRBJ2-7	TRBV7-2	TGTGCCAGCAGCTTAGTGGGGGGGCTACGGGGAGAGCAGTACTTC	CASSLVGGLRGEQYF
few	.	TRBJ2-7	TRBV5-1	TGCGCCAGCAGCTTCCGGGGTGACGAGCAGTACTTC	CASSFRGDEQYF
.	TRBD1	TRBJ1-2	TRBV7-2	TGTGCCAGCAGCCCGGACAGGGGAGAATATGGCTACACCTTC	CASSPDRGEYGYTF
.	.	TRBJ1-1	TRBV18	TGTGCCAGCTCACCCTCTCCGGACACTGAAGCTTTCTTT	CASSPSPDTEAFF
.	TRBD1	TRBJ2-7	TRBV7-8	TGTGCCAGCAGCTTAATGGGACAGGGGGTGGACGAGCAGTACTTC	CASSLMGQGVDEQYF
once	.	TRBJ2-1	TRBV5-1	TGCGCCAGCAGGTGGGGTAGCGGTGCCTACAATGAGCAGTTCTTC	CASRWGSGAYNEQFF
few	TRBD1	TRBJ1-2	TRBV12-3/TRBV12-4	TGTGCCAGTAAAAACACAGGGGGCGGTGGCTACACCTTC	CASKNTGGGGYTF
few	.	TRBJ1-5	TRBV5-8	TGTGCCAGCAGCTACGGACAGAATCAGCCCCAGCATTTT	CASSYGQNQPQHF
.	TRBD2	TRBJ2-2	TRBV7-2	TGTGCCAGCAGCTTAGTTCGGGGGGTCACCGGGGAGCTGTTTTTT	CASSLVRGVTGELFF
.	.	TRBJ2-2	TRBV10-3	TGTGCCATCAGTGAATCCTGGAACACCGGGGAGCTGTTTTTT	CAISESWNTGELFF
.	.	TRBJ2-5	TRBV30	TGTGCCTGGAGTGTTCGGAGTCGGGGAGAGACCCAGTACTTC	CAWSVRSRGETQYF
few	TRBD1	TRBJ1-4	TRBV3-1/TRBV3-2	TGTGCCAGCAGCCGTGATCCGACAGGGAGGTGGCTAATGCCTAATGAAAAACTGTTTTTT	CASSRDPTGRWLMPNEKLFF
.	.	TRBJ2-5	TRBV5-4	TGTGCCAGCAGCGTAGCGGCCTCCTCACAAGAGACCCAGTACTTC	CASSVAASSQETQYF
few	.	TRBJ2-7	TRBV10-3	TGTGCCATCAGCCTCGGGTCAGACTACGAGCAGTACTTC	CAISLGSDYEQYF
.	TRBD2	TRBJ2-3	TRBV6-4	TGTGCCAGCAGTGACGGACTAGCGGGAGATACGCAGTATTTT	CASSDGLAGDTQYF
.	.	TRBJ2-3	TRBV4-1	TGCGCCAGCAGCCAAGCAGCAGGGTTCGGCACAGATACGCAGTATTTT	CASSQAAGFGTDTQYF
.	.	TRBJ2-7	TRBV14	TGTGCCAGCAGCCAAATCTCGACCGGGGTCTACGAGCAGTACTTC	CASSQISTGVYEQYF
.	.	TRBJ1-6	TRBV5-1	TGCGCCAGCAGCCTAAATGGCGGGGGGAGCCCTTCACCCCTCCACTTT	CASSLNGGGSPSPLHF
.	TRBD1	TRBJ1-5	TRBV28	TGTGCCAGCAGTTTAACCGGGACAGGGGCAGGTAATCAGCCCCAGCATTTT	CASSLTGTGAGNQPQHF
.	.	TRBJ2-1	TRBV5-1	TGCGCCAGCAGCTCAATACAAGGAGCTACGTCCAATGAGCAGTTCTTC	CASSSIQGATSNEQFF
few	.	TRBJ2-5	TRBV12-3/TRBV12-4	TGTGCCAGCAGTTTCCGGGGAGAGACCCAGTACTTC	CASSFRGETQYF
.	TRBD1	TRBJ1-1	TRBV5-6	TGTGCCAGCAGCTTCCGAGGGACAGGGGGCGCTGGCACTGAAGCTTTCTTT	CASSFRGTGGAGTEAFF
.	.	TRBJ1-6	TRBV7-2	TGTGCCAGCAGCTTAGACGGTCCGAGCTCCTATAATTCACCCCTCCACTTT	CASSLDGPSSYNSPLHF
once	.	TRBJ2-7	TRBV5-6	TGTGCCAGCAGCTCAATCAACAGGGTCGGGCAGTACTTC	CASSSINRVGQYF
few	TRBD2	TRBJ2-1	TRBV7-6	TGTGCCAGCAGCTTAGACCTAGCGGGAGTGGGGAATGAGCAGTTCTTC	CASSLDLAGVGNEQFF
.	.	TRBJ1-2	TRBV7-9	TGTGCCAGCACCCGGCATGGTGGAGGTACGGCTGGCTATGGCTACACCTTC	CASTRHGGGTAGYGYTF
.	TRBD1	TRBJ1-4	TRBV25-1	TGTGCCAGCAGCCTTACAGGGGGCGGTGAAAAACTGTTTTTT	CASSLTGGGEKLFF
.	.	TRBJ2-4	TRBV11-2	TGTGCCAGCAGCTTCCAGGGGACCAAAAAAAACATTCAGTACTTC	CASSFQGTKKNIQYF
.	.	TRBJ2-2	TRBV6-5	TGTGCCAGCAGTTACGGGACTCTTTACACCGGGGAGCTGTTTTTT	CASSYGTLYTGELFF
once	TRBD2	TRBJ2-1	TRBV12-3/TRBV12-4	TGTGCCAGCAGTCCGCCCGGGGGGAATGAGCAGTTCTTC	CASSPPGGNEQFF
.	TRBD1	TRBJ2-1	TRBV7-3	TGTGCCAGCAGCTTAACTCCGGGGACAGCCTACAATGAGCAGTTCTTC	CASSLTPGTAYNEQFF
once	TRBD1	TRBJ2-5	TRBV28	TGTGCCAGCACAATGAACAGGGGGCGATCGGAGACCCAGTACTTC	CASTMNRGRSETQYF
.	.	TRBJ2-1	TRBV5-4	TGTGCCAGCAGCTTGCCCGGGAGTCGGGTCAATGAGCAGTTCTTC	CASSLPGSRVNEQFF
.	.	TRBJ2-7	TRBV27	TGTGCCAGCAGTTTAGGGAGCCGCTACGAGCAGTACTTC	CASSLGSRYEQYF
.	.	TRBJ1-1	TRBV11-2	TGTGCCAGCAGCTTAAGTGGGGCGAACACTGAAGCTTTCTTT	CASSLSGANTEAFF
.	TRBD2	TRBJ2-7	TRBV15	TGTGCCACCAGCAGAGTTTCCGGGGGGGGACTCTACGAGCAGTACTTC	CATSRVSGGGLYEQYF
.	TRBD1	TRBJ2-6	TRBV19	TGTGCCAGTAGTAAGGACAGGGTGGACCTGGGACGGGGCTCTGGGGCCAACGTCCTGACTTTC	CASSKDRVDLGRGSGANVLTF
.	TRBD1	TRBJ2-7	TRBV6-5	TGTGCCAGCAGTCCATGGACAGGGGGAATGGGGGAGCAGTACTTC	CASSPWTGGMGEQYF
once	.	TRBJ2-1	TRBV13	TGTGCCAGCAGCTTAGGTCGGACTACTATTTACAATGAGCAGTTCTTC	CASSLGRTTIYNEQFF
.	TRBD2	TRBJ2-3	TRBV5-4	TGTGCCAGCAGCTTGGGGCTAGCGGGAGGCGGGAACACAGATACGCAGTATTTT	CASSLGLAGGGNTDTQYF